A selection of T cell receptor beta chains follows, all from one sample in a study of blood T cell repertoires in COVID-19. Libraries were prepared by immunoSEQ multiplex PCR; TCRdb keeps only in-frame clonotypes and omits some of them. Among fewer than 120,000 clones listed, 88% were seen once. Sequencing was carried out using peripheral blood. The origin of the receptors is a woman between 50 and 59 years old with acute or convalescent COVID-19. CDR3s include the opening cysteine and the closing phenylalanine or tryptophan. Fields, in order: J gene, clone size, D gene, V gene, CDR3 DNA, CDR3 protein. A D gene is named only where the DNA matches it firmly. Rows give clone size only sometimes, using once, few, many, or a class for an expanded clone.

>TRBJ1-1|once|TRBD1|TRBV7-6
TGTGCCAGCAGCTTAGCGGGACAGGGGACAGGGAACACTGAAGCTTTCTTT
CASSLAGQGTGNTEAFF
>TRBJ2-1|.|TRBD1|TRBV30
TGTGCCTGGAGTGACGGACAGGGGAAGCAGTTCTTC
CAWSDGQGKQFF
>TRBJ2-1|.|TRBD1|TRBV7-2
TGTGCCAGCAGCTCCCGGGACAGGGCCGGGGCTGAGCAGTTCTTC
CASSSRDRAGAEQFF
>TRBJ2-3|.|TRBD2|TRBV20-1
TGCAGTGCTAGTGGGTCTAGCGGGGGCACAGATACGCAGTATTTT
CSASGSSGGTDTQYF
>TRBJ2-7|.|.|TRBV5-1
TGCGCCAGCAGCTTGCCTCCAGCGTACGAGCAGTACTTC
CASSLPPAYEQYF
>TRBJ1-4|.|TRBD1|TRBV6-1
TGTGCCAGCAGTCGTACAGGGGCTAATGAAAAACTGTTTTTT
CASSRTGANEKLFF
>TRBJ1-3|.|.|TRBV7-9
TGTGCCCAAGAGGAGCGCTCTGGAAACACCATATATTTT
CAQEERSGNTIYF
>TRBJ1-4|.|TRBD1|TRBV18
TGTGCCAGCTCACGCCGGGGACAGGTGAATGAAAAACTGTTTTTT
CASSRRGQVNEKLFF
>TRBJ2-2|.|.|TRBV25-1
TGTGCCAGCAGTGAACTCGGGGGTTGGAACACCGGGGAGCTGTTTTTT
CASSELGGWNTGELFF
>TRBJ2-5|.|TRBD1|TRBV18
TGTGCCAGCTCCCCCCGACAGGGCCTCTCGGAGACCCAGTACTTC
CASSPRQGLSETQYF
>TRBJ2-7|.|.|TRBV5-1
TGCGCCAGCAGCTTGGGCACTAGCCGAGGCTCCTACGAGCAGTACTTC
CASSLGTSRGSYEQYF
>TRBJ2-3|.|.|TRBV3-1/TRBV3-2
TGTGCCAGCAGCCAAGATTCGTCGGGAGCGGGAGATACGCAGTATTTT
CASSQDSSGAGDTQYF
>TRBJ2-7|.|.|TRBV7-9
TGTGCCAGCAGCTTCGGGACTGGTGCCTACGAGCAGTACTTC
CASSFGTGAYEQYF
>TRBJ1-1|.|TRBD1|TRBV28
TGTGCCAGCGGTAGACAGGGGCGCACTGAAGCTTTCTTT
CASGRQGRTEAFF
>TRBJ2-7|.|.|TRBV11-2
TGTGCCAGCAGCTTAGGTGCAGGAACCTACGAGCAGTACTTC
CASSLGAGTYEQYF
>TRBJ2-1|once|TRBD2|TRBV7-6
TGTGCCAGCAGCTTAGGGTTACTAGCGGGAGGGGGAGACAATGAGCAGTTCTTC
CASSLGLLAGGGDNEQFF
>TRBJ1-1|.|.|TRBV28
TGTGCCAGCAGGAAACAGTACCCCACTGAAGCTTTCTTT
CASRKQYPTEAFF
>TRBJ2-1|once|TRBD1|TRBV19
TGTGCCAGTAGTCCGACAGGGGAGGAGCAGTTCTTC
CASSPTGEEQFF
>TRBJ1-1|.|.|TRBV9
TGTGCCAGCAGCGTAGGCGGGCAGGGGACTGAAGCTTTCTTT
CASSVGGQGTEAFF
>TRBJ2-1|.|TRBD2|TRBV5-1
TGCGCCAGCAGCACGGGAGGGCTTTTGGGGGACAATGAGCAGTTCTTC
CASSTGGLLGDNEQFF
>TRBJ2-2|.|TRBD1|TRBV10-3
TGTGCCATCAGTGAGACAGGGGACACCGGGGAGCTGTTTTTT
CAISETGDTGELFF
>TRBJ2-3|.|.|TRBV9
TGTGCCAGCAGCGTATTGACTAGGGCCCAATCCGATACGCAGTATTTT
CASSVLTRAQSDTQYF
>TRBJ2-5|.|.|TRBV3-1/TRBV3-2
TGTGCCAGCAGCCAATATCGAGAGACCCAGTACTTC
CASSQYRETQYF
>TRBJ1-5|.|.|TRBV20-1
TGCAGTGCTAGTTCGGGGGATAGCAATCAGCCCCAGCATTTT
CSASSGDSNQPQHF
>TRBJ2-7|.|TRBD2|TRBV6-6
TGTGCCAGCGGTAGCGGGGGGAAAGGGAACGAGCAGTACTTC
CASGSGGKGNEQYF
>TRBJ1-2|.|.|TRBV6-5
TGTGCCAGCACACAGAAATATGGCTACACCTTC
CASTQKYGYTF
>TRBJ2-7|.|TRBD2|TRBV27
TGTGCCAGCAGTTACACCGGGACTAGCGCATCCTACGAGCAGTACTTC
CASSYTGTSASYEQYF
>TRBJ1-2|.|TRBD1|TRBV28
TGTGCCAGCAGTTTAATTCGACAGGGCTACGGCTACACCTTC
CASSLIRQGYGYTF
>TRBJ1-5|.|.|TRBV24-1
TGTGCCACCAGTGATGACCGCAGGGGTTTGTTCCAGCCCCAGCATTTT
CATSDDRRGLFQPQHF
>TRBJ1-5|.|.|TRBV5-1
TGCGCCAGCAGTCCCGGGACACAGAATCAGCCCCAGCATTTT
CASSPGTQNQPQHF
>TRBJ2-2|once|TRBD2|TRBV19
TGTGCCAGTAGTCCCTTAGCGGGAGAGCTCGGGGAGCTGTTTTTT
CASSPLAGELGELFF
>TRBJ2-3|.|TRBD2|TRBV5-1
TGCGCCAGCAGCTTGGCGGGAGGGCCAGATACGCAGTATTTT
CASSLAGGPDTQYF
>TRBJ2-4|.|.|TRBV3-1/TRBV3-2
TGTGCCAGCAGCCAAGTAGGGGTAGGCGCCAAAAACATTCAGTACTTC
CASSQVGVGAKNIQYF
>TRBJ2-1|.|.|TRBV3-1/TRBV3-2
TGTGCCAGCAGCCAACTTATCAATGAGCAGTTCTTC
CASSQLINEQFF
>TRBJ2-1|.|TRBD2|TRBV7-6
TGTGCCAGCAGCTTCCAAGCGGGAGGGCCCTACAATGAGCAGTTCTTC
CASSFQAGGPYNEQFF
>TRBJ2-5|once|.|TRBV6-5
TGTGCCAGCAGCAGGGGCAGACTAGAGACCCAGTACTTC
CASSRGRLETQYF
>TRBJ1-1|.|.|TRBV19
TGTGCCAGTAGTATAGGCAGGGTCGGTTCAATGAACACTGAAGCTTTCTTT
CASSIGRVGSMNTEAFF
>TRBJ1-4|.|TRBD1|TRBV15
TGTGCCACCAGCATACAGGGGTTCGATGAAAAACTGTTTTTT
CATSIQGFDEKLFF
>TRBJ2-3|.|.|TRBV7-6
TGTGCCAGCAGCCCCAGCGAGACAGATACGCAGTATTTT
CASSPSETDTQYF
>TRBJ2-7|.|.|TRBV28
TGTGCCAGCAGTTTACCCGGACAGAGCTCCTACGAGCAGTACTTC
CASSLPGQSSYEQYF
>TRBJ1-5|once|.|TRBV6-6
TGTGCCAGCAAAAGCGTTCTTATAGATAGCAATCAGCCCCAGCATTTT
CASKSVLIDSNQPQHF
>TRBJ2-5|.|.|TRBV24-1
TGTGCCACCTCCGGGGGACAAGAGACCCAGTACTTC
CATSGGQETQYF
>TRBJ2-7|.|TRBD1|TRBV28
TGTGCCAGCAGTTTAATTTTCGGGACAGGCGCCCACGAGCAGTACTTC
CASSLIFGTGAHEQYF
>TRBJ2-5|.|.|TRBV5-1
TGCGCCAGCAGCGCCGGGACACTAGAGACCCAGTACTTC
CASSAGTLETQYF
>TRBJ2-1|.|.|TRBV6-4
TGTGCCAGCAGTGAAGCGGGCTTCTACAATGAGCAGTTCTTC
CASSEAGFYNEQFF
>TRBJ2-7|.|.|TRBV6-5
TGTGCCAGCTCCAATAGGGGGAACGAGCAGTACTTC
CASSNRGNEQYF
>TRBJ1-5|.|.|TRBV6-1
TGTGCCAGCAGTGATCTCCGGGTCAATCAGCCCCAGCATTTT
CASSDLRVNQPQHF
>TRBJ1-2|.|TRBD1|TRBV5-1
TGCGCCAGCAGCTTGGCGCAGGGGGATGTGGTATCGAACTATGGCTACACCTTC
CASSLAQGDVVSNYGYTF